A selection of T cell receptor beta chains follows, all from one sample in a study of control samples from healthy donors and cancer patients. TCRdb keeps only in-frame clones here, not all; method: immunoSEQ multiplex PCR. The table includes fewer than 200,000 clones, around 94% detected once. The sample comprised blood. These receptors came from a man aged 25-40 years in good health. Each CDR3 is given with its conserved first and last residue. The order of the fields is V gene, J gene, D gene, clone size, CDR3 protein, CDR3 DNA. A D gene is named only where the DNA matches it firmly. Rows may omit the clone size; those that give it use once, few, many or a size class.

v_call: TRBV12-5
j_call: TRBJ1-5
d_call: .
clone_size: .
cdr3_aa: CASGLVLDGLLNSNQPQHF
cdr3_nt: TGTGCTAGTGGTTTGGTACTTGACGGGTTATTGAATAGCAATCAGCCCCAGCATTTT

v_call: TRBV5-1
j_call: TRBJ2-5
d_call: .
clone_size: .
cdr3_aa: CASSLSSLPIQETQYF
cdr3_nt: TGCGCCAGCAGCTTGTCTAGCCTGCCGATTCAAGAGACCCAGTACTTC

v_call: TRBV30
j_call: TRBJ1-4
d_call: TRBD1
clone_size: .
cdr3_aa: CAWSEGTVTNEKLFF
cdr3_nt: TGTGCCTGGAGTGAGGGGACAGTGACTAATGAAAAACTGTTTTTT

v_call: TRBV9
j_call: TRBJ1-2
d_call: .
clone_size: .
cdr3_aa: CASTPQGSDGYTF
cdr3_nt: TGTGCCAGCACCCCACAGGGAAGTGATGGCTACACCTTC

v_call: TRBV9
j_call: TRBJ2-1
d_call: TRBD2
clone_size: .
cdr3_aa: CASSPRGTSGRHEQFF
cdr3_nt: TGTGCCAGCAGCCCGAGAGGGACTAGCGGGAGACATGAGCAGTTCTTC

v_call: TRBV28
j_call: TRBJ2-1
d_call: TRBD2
clone_size: .
cdr3_aa: CASSFTSAPRFF
cdr3_nt: TGTGCCAGCAGTTTTACTAGCGCCCCGAGGTTCTTC

v_call: TRBV7-9
j_call: TRBJ2-2
d_call: .
clone_size: .
cdr3_aa: CASSLEAGELFF
cdr3_nt: TGTGCCAGCAGCTTAGAGGCCGGGGAGCTGTTTTTT

v_call: TRBV6-1
j_call: TRBJ2-1
d_call: .
clone_size: few
cdr3_aa: CASSETGGSYNEQFF
cdr3_nt: TGTGCCAGCAGTGAAACGGGTGGCTCCTACAATGAGCAGTTCTTC

v_call: TRBV5-1
j_call: TRBJ2-3
d_call: TRBD2
clone_size: .
cdr3_aa: CASSLSAGGPDTQYF
cdr3_nt: TGCGCCAGCAGCTTGAGCGCGGGGGGGCCAGATACGCAGTATTTT

v_call: TRBV5-1
j_call: TRBJ2-5
d_call: TRBD1
clone_size: .
cdr3_aa: CASSPGGQETQYF
cdr3_nt: TGCGCCAGCAGCCCAGGGGGCCAAGAGACCCAGTACTTC

v_call: TRBV18
j_call: TRBJ1-1
d_call: TRBD1
clone_size: .
cdr3_aa: CASSQRQGLMAEAFF
cdr3_nt: TGTGCCAGCTCCCAAAGACAGGGATTAATGGCTGAAGCTTTCTTT

v_call: TRBV5-1
j_call: TRBJ2-1
d_call: .
clone_size: .
cdr3_aa: CASSLASWTGWDEQFF
cdr3_nt: TGCGCCAGCAGCTTGGCCAGTTGGACCGGGTGGGATGAGCAGTTCTTC

v_call: TRBV15
j_call: TRBJ2-2
d_call: .
clone_size: .
cdr3_aa: CATSIRTGAGELFF
cdr3_nt: TGTGCCACCAGCATAAGAACGGGCGCCGGGGAGCTGTTTTTT

v_call: TRBV9
j_call: TRBJ2-1
d_call: TRBD2
clone_size: once
cdr3_aa: CASSGAPPMGGRILTRNEQFF
cdr3_nt: TGTGCCAGCAGCGGAGCCCCTCCAATGGGCGGGAGGATCCTTACCCGTAATGAGCAGTTCTTC

v_call: TRBV28
j_call: TRBJ1-3
d_call: TRBD1
clone_size: .
cdr3_aa: CASSLPGQGGDTIYF
cdr3_nt: TGTGCCAGCAGTTTACCGGGACAGGGTGGAGACACCATATATTTT

v_call: TRBV14
j_call: TRBJ1-6
d_call: TRBD1
clone_size: .
cdr3_aa: CASSPRTGGNSPLHF
cdr3_nt: TGTGCCAGCAGCCCGAGGACAGGGGGAAATTCACCCCTCCACTTT

v_call: TRBV19
j_call: TRBJ2-7
d_call: TRBD2
clone_size: .
cdr3_aa: CASSPAGGSYEQYF
cdr3_nt: TGTGCCAGTAGTCCAGCGGGGGGTTCCTACGAGCAGTACTTC

v_call: TRBV28
j_call: TRBJ2-5
d_call: .
clone_size: .
cdr3_aa: CASSLSETQYF
cdr3_nt: TGTGCCAGCAGTTTATCAGAGACCCAGTACTTC

v_call: TRBV28
j_call: TRBJ2-1
d_call: TRBD1
clone_size: .
cdr3_aa: CASSPSGQGGLLNEQFF
cdr3_nt: TGTGCCAGCAGTCCGTCGGGACAGGGAGGGTTGTTAAATGAGCAGTTCTTC

v_call: TRBV7-8
j_call: TRBJ2-4
d_call: TRBD1
clone_size: .
cdr3_aa: CASSMPGQGNIQYF
cdr3_nt: TGTGCCAGCAGCATGCCGGGACAGGGCAACATTCAGTACTTC

v_call: TRBV18
j_call: TRBJ1-1
d_call: .
clone_size: .
cdr3_aa: CASSPSGPVNTEAFF
cdr3_nt: TGTGCCAGCTCACCATCAGGGCCCGTGAACACTGAAGCTTTCTTT

v_call: TRBV7-2
j_call: TRBJ1-4
d_call: TRBD1
clone_size: .
cdr3_aa: CASSYTGQGGRKLFF
cdr3_nt: TGTGCCAGCAGCTACACTGGACAGGGGGGACGAAAACTGTTTTTT

v_call: TRBV28
j_call: TRBJ1-1
d_call: .
clone_size: .
cdr3_aa: CASSSQGTEAFF
cdr3_nt: TGTGCCAGCAGTTCCCAGGGGACTGAAGCTTTCTTT

v_call: TRBV3-1/TRBV3-2
j_call: TRBJ1-6
d_call: .
clone_size: .
cdr3_aa: CASSLRQAGDNSPLHF
cdr3_nt: TGTGCCAGCAGCCTTCGGCAGGCCGGGGATAATTCACCCCTCCACTTT

v_call: TRBV30
j_call: TRBJ2-1
d_call: TRBD1
clone_size: .
cdr3_aa: CAWTGQGKGEQFF
cdr3_nt: TGTGCCTGGACAGGACAGGGAAAAGGAGAGCAGTTCTTC

v_call: TRBV5-5
j_call: TRBJ1-5
d_call: .
clone_size: .
cdr3_aa: CASSLGSYNQPQHF
cdr3_nt: TGTGCCAGCAGCTTGGGTTCGTACAATCAGCCCCAGCATTTT

v_call: TRBV11-3
j_call: TRBJ2-1
d_call: .
clone_size: .
cdr3_aa: CASSLGGPSYNEQFF
cdr3_nt: TGTGCCAGCAGCTTAGGAGGGCCCTCCTACAATGAGCAGTTCTTC